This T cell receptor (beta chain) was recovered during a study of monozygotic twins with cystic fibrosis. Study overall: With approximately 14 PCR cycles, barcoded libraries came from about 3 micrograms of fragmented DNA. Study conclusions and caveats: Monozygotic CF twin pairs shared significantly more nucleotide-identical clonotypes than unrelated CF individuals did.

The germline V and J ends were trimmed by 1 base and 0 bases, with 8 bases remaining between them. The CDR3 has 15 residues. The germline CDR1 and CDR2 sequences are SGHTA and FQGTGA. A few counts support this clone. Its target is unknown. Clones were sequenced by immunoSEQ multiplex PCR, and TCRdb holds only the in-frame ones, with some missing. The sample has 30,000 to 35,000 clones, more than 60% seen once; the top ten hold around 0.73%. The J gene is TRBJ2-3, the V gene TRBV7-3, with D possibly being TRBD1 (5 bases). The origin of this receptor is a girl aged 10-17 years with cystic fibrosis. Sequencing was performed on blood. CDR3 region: CASSLNQGSTDTQYF. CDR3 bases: TGTGCCAGCAGCTTAAATCAGGGTAGCACAGATACGCAGTATTTT.